This T cell receptor beta chain was recovered during a study of blood T cells in healthy people across ages. The CDR3 is 15 residues long. V was pared by 0 bases and J by 4 bases, with 2 bases of the junction left unmatched. Germline V gene sequence: CDR1 SGDLS, CDR2 YYNGEE. For the second PCR, which ran for 7 to 11 cycles, a sample-barcoded 5' primer and a J-beta primer mix were used. TCRdb redid the calling of the 5' RACE reads with MiXCR, one entry per CDR3 protein. The table includes about 1 million distinct CDR3 sequences, 35% to 50% detected once. This sequence joins TRBV9 and TRBJ2-3; TRBD2 aligns across 10 bases. This receptor was obtained from a woman aged 60-75 years in good health. Material: blood. The CDR3 is CASSVEGTSADTQYF. The CDR3 nucleotides are TGTGCCAGCAGCGTAGAGGGGACTAGCGCAGATACGCAGTATTTT.